This TCR beta chain emerged from a study of T cell responses to AZD1222 COVID-19 vaccine. From germline, CDR1 is SGHTA and CDR2 FQGNSA. This CDR3 comprises 14 residues. With 6 bases removed from V and 2 bases from J, the gap between germline ends came to 14 bases. Profiled with immunoSEQ multiplex PCR; TCRdb holds only in-frame clones, not every one. Of about 110,000 clones in the sample, about 94% were seen once. The origin of this receptor is an adult in good health. This sequence joins TRBV7-2 and TRBJ2-7; D gene unclear. Specimen: peripheral blood, collected on day 0 of AZD1222 vaccination. The CDR3: CASSSRTATYEQYF. For the CDR3, the DNA is TGTGCCAGCAGTTCTCGGACGGCCACCTACGAGCAGTACTTC.